These 28 T cell receptor beta chains originate from one sample sequenced in a study of spatial heterogeneity in lung cancer. Findings and caveats of the study: It was found that expanded intratumoral alpha and beta TCR counts tracked tumor mutation counts.

Their antigens remain unidentified. A single record per CDR3 protein comes from TCRdb applying MiXCR to the 5' RACE reads. The table has about 29,000 distinct CDR3 sequences, around 6.5% seen once. Documented time point: sample taken at primary tumor resection. The sequencing used lung tumor tissue, collected at surgery. These receptors were collected from a male donor with early-stage non-small cell lung cancer.

This clonotype was observed a few times. This rearrangement joins TRBV5-4 to TRBJ2-2; a weak D match, TRBD1 (6 bases). CDR1 SGHNT and CDR2 YYREEE come from the germline V gene (reference sequence). Trimming took off 4 bases at V and 7 bases at J, with 11 bases between the two ends. The CDR3 has 13 amino acids. The CDR3 is CASSLRTDGELFF. As DNA, the CDR3 is TGTGCCAGCAGCCTACGGACAGACGGGGAGCTGTTTTTT.

The V gene is TRBV20-1, the J gene TRBJ2-3, with TRBD2 matching over 13 bases. Germline trimming cut 5 bases from V and 1 base from J; bases unmatched to any gene: 6. Germline assignment: CDR1 DFQATT and CDR2 SNEGSKA (reference sequence). There are 16 residues in the CDR3. The CDR3 DNA follows: TGCAGTGCTCCCGGGACTAGCGGGGTCGGCACAGATACGCAGTATTTT. Amino acids: CSAPGTSGVGTDTQYF.

A few counts support this clonotype. The V and J genes are TRBV29-1 and TRBJ1-1; tentative D call: TRBD1 (6 bases). This CDR3 contains 12 residues. The V end lost 6 bases, the J end lost 5 bases, and 13 bases lay between the germline ends. The germline V gene has CDR1 SQVTM and CDR2 ANQGSEA. In DNA form, the CDR3 reads TGCAGCGTAACAGGGCGTAAGACTGAAGCTTTCTTT. Its protein product is CSVTGRKTEAFF.

This sequence joins TRBV23-1 and TRBJ2-1; 10 bases are a match to TRBD1. TRBV23-1 is an ORF; its function is uncertain. There are 15 residues in the CDR3. Trimming took 4 bases from V and 5 from J; bases not matched to a gene: 5. CDR3 bases: TGCGCCAGCAGTCTCCGGGACAGGGGTAACAATGAGCAGTTCTTC. Its protein is CASSLRDRGNNEQFF.

This chain links TRBV5-1 with TRBJ2-7, with a weak D call TRBD2 (5 bases). Germline assignment: CDR1 SGHRS and CDR2 YFSETQ. The ends were cut back, 4 bases at V and 0 bases at J, with 11 bases in the middle. This CDR3 contains 14 residues. CDR3 residues: CASSMEANSYEQYF. CDR3 sequence (DNA): TGCGCCAGCAGCATGGAGGCTAACTCCTACGAGCAGTACTTC.

In its sample, this clonotype was seen a few times. The CDR3 loop is CASSYPDGGAETQYF. The CDR3 DNA reads as TGTGCCAGCAGCTACCCTGACGGGGGGGCAGAGACCCAGTACTTC. The chain carries TRBV7-6 and TRBJ2-5; 8 bases are a match to TRBD2. CDR1 is SGHVS, CDR2 FNYEAQ, per germline. V was pared by 4 bases and J by 4 bases, with 8 bases of the junction left unmatched. The CDR3 sequence is 15 residues long.

The chain carries TRBV7-6 and TRBJ2-1, with TRBD2 identical over 11 bases. The CDR3 contains 16 residues. CDR1 is SGHVS and CDR2 is FNYEAQ in the germline V gene. Trimming removed 5 bases from V and 2 bases from J; junction bases left unmatched: 5. This CDR3 reads CASSPATSGAYNEQFF. Here the CDR3 DNA reads TGTGCCAGCAGCCCAGCGACTAGCGGGGCCTACAATGAGCAGTTCTTC.

This clonotype was detected ten times or more. V and J are TRBV7-2 and TRBJ2-5; tentatively, D is TRBD2 (6 bases). Trimming removed 3 bases from V and 2 bases from J, with 19 bases in between. This CDR3 is 17 amino acids long. Germline V gene lookup returns CDR1 SGHTA and CDR2 FQGNSA. CDR3 sequence: CASSLGQAHSGQETQYF. In nucleotides, the CDR3 is TGTGCCAGCAGCTTGGGGCAGGCCCATAGCGGTCAAGAGACCCAGTACTTC.

A few counts support this clonotype. The chain combines TRBV11-2 with TRBJ1-1; D gene ambiguous. The CDR3 has 12 residues. Germline V gene lookup returns CDR1 SGHAT and CDR2 FQNNGV. Trimming took 0 bases from V and 7 from J, leaving 6 bases between them. In DNA form, the CDR3 reads TGTGCCAGCAGCTTAGAACGCGGTGAAGCTTTCTTT. This encodes CASSLERGEAFF.

This clonotype was picked up many times. The chain recombines TRBV10-3 with TRBJ2-5; D not resolved. Trimming took off 2 bases at V and 2 bases at J, with 9 bases between the two ends. The length of the CDR3 is 14 residues. CDR1 and CDR2 (germline): ENHRY, SYGVKD. The CDR3 spells CAISERAAQETQYF. The CDR3 DNA is TGTGCCATCAGTGAGAGGGCAGCACAAGAGACCCAGTACTTC.

This clonotype was recorded a few times. This chain joins TRBV7-9 and TRBJ2-3, with no clear D. This CDR3 has 13 amino acids. CDR1 is SEHNR and CDR2 is FQNEAQ in the germline V gene (reference sequence). The V end lost 1 base, the J end lost 0 bases, and 2 bases lay between the germline ends. The CDR3 coding sequence is TGTGCCAGCAGCTTAGAGAGCACAGATACGCAGTATTTT. Protein sequence: CASSLESTDTQYF.

The rearrangement joins TRBV28 to TRBJ1-6, with 8 bases aligning to TRBD1. This CDR3 region has 15 residues. V was pared by 6 bases and J by 3 bases, with 4 bases of the junction left unmatched. Germline lookup yields CDR1 MDHEN and CDR2 SYDVKM. Written as DNA, the CDR3 is TGTGCCAGCAGGACCGGGACAGGCTATAATTCACCCCTCCACTTT. Amino acids: CASRTGTGYNSPLHF.

This clonotype was observed at least ten times. V is TRBV6-4 and J is TRBJ2-2; D unclear. This CDR3 is 17 amino acids long. Between the trimmed V and J ends, which lost 0 bases and 4 bases, there was a span of 15 bases. The germline V gene encodes CDR1 MRHNA and CDR2 SNTAGT. The CDR3 loop is CASSDSSRLGITGELFF. The DNA of the CDR3 is TGTGCCAGCAGTGACTCGTCGAGATTAGGGATCACCGGGGAGCTGTTTTTT.

The J gene is TRBJ1-1, the V gene TRBV6-2 or TRBV6-3; D unclear. Germline V gene data show CDR1 as MNHEY and CDR2 as SVGEGT. The CDR3 sequence is 13 residues long. V was trimmed by 0 bases and J by 4 bases, leaving 6 bases between them. The CDR3 sequence is CASSYSTVTEAFF. DNA for the CDR3: TGTGCCAGCAGTTACTCGACGGTCACTGAAGCTTTCTTT.

In its sample, this clonotype was seen a few times. The chain has TRBV13 and TRBJ2-3; D not certain. Deletions cut 0 bases from V and 2 bases from J, with 6 bases between. The germline V gene has CDR1 PRHDT and CDR2 FYEKMQ (reference sequence). The CDR3 extends over 14 amino acids. The CDR3 nucleotides are TGTGCCAGCAGCTTAGGTTCGCTCACAGATACGCAGTATTTT. Protein product: CASSLGSLTDTQYF.

This clonotype was counted ten times or more. The V and J genes are TRBV4-1 and TRBJ2-3; D remains ambiguous. This CDR3 is built from 15 residues. Germline V gives CDR1 MGHRA, CDR2 YSYEKL. The ends were cut back, 0 bases at V and 7 bases at J, with 14 bases in the middle. The CDR3 coding sequence is TGCGCCAGCAGCCAAGAGGAAGCCCTTCTCTATACGCAGTATTTT. Its protein is CASSQEEALLYTQYF.

There are a few counts of this clonotype. The chain uses TRBV6-2 or TRBV6-3 and TRBJ1-5; D is uncertain. Germline V gene lookup returns CDR1 MNHEY and CDR2 SVGEGT. V shed 2 bases and J shed 0 bases, with 8 bases lying between them. This CDR3 has 15 amino acids. Here the CDR3 reads CASSYNGNSNQPQHF. CDR3 nucleotides: TGTGCCAGCAGTTACAACGGCAATAGCAATCAGCCCCAGCATTTT.

This chain uses TRBV27 with TRBJ2-4; the D gene is possibly TRBD1 (6 bases). Looked up from germline, CDR1 is MNHEY and CDR2 is SMNVEV (reference sequence). Deletions cut 4 bases from V and 6 bases from J, with 13 bases between. The CDR3 sequence is 14 residues long. The CDR3 sequence: CASSSRIQGNIQYF. CDR3 in DNA: TGTGCCAGCAGTTCTAGGATACAGGGAAACATTCAGTACTTC.

This clonotype was seen repeatedly, ten times or more. The chain carries TRBV5-6 and TRBJ2-1; TRBD2 might be the D (6 bases). The CDR3 is 15 residues long. V was clipped by 6 bases and J by 4 bases, with 17 bases between them. In germline, CDR1 is SGHDT, CDR2 YYEEEE. CDR3 residues: CASTRGITLYNEQFF. DNA of the CDR3: TGTGCCAGCACCCGGGGGATTACGCTTTACAATGAGCAGTTCTTC.

The chain couples TRBV7-9 to TRBJ2-1, with a possible D match to TRBD1 (6 bases). The germline CDR1 and CDR2 sequences are SEHNR and FQNEAQ (reference sequence). This CDR3 is 15 amino acids long. V was trimmed by 5 bases and J by 0 bases, leaving 11 bases between them. This CDR3 reads CASSPIGGSYNEQFF. The CDR3 nucleotides read TGTGCCAGCAGCCCCATAGGGGGCTCCTACAATGAGCAGTTCTTC.

This clonotype was found a few times. The rearrangement links TRBV7-2 to TRBJ2-4, with D maybe TRBD2 (6 bases). Germline V lookup: CDR1 SGHTA, CDR2 FQGNSA. The V and J ends lost 5 bases and 5 bases respectively, with 16 bases between them. The CDR3 loop spans 15 amino acids. CDR3 sequence: CASSILGLPQNIQYF. The CDR3 DNA reads as TGTGCCAGCAGCATCTTGGGACTGCCCCAAAACATTCAGTACTTC.

This clonotype was detected only a few times. The chain recombines TRBV9 with TRBJ2-1; D is perhaps TRBD2 (7 bases). Between the trimmed V and J ends, which lost 4 bases and 7 bases, there was a span of 18 bases. The CDR3 spans 15 residues. Germline CDR1 reads SGDLS; CDR2 reads YYNGEE. The CDR3 DNA sequence: TGTGCCAGCAGCCTAAGCACGGGGGGCTGGAATGAGCAGTTCTTC. This encodes CASSLSTGGWNEQFF.

This clonotype was counted at least ten times. The chain recombines TRBV20-1 with TRBJ2-7; D is perhaps TRBD2 (6 bases). CDR3 length: 15 residues. CDR1 and CDR2 from the germline V gene are DFQATT and SNEGSKA (reference sequence). The germline V and J ends were trimmed by 2 bases and 0 bases, with 14 bases remaining between them. CDR3 loop: CSARIGREASYEQYF. The CDR3 DNA is TGCAGTGCTAGAATCGGCAGGGAGGCCTCCTACGAGCAGTACTTC.

CDR3 amino acids: CASLRDRGETQYF. CDR3 bases: TGCGCCAGTCTCCGGGACCGGGGAGAGACCCAGTACTTC. The rearrangement uses TRBV10-2 and TRBJ2-5; either TRBD1 or TRBD2 may supply D (5 bases each). The CDR3 contains 13 residues. Trimming left V 9 bases short and J 4 bases short, with 15 bases between. Germline V gene lookup returns CDR1 WSHSY and CDR2 SAAADI.

The chain is built from TRBV6-6 and TRBJ1-5; TRBD1 matches 7 bases. CDR3 size: 17 residues. The germline V gene has CDR1 MNHNY and CDR2 SVGAGI (reference sequence). The trim removed 2 bases at V and 3 bases at J, leaving 10 bases unmatched. CDR3 nucleotides: TGTGCCAGCAGTTACGCCTGGGACAGACTCATCAATCAGCCCCAGCATTTT. Its protein product is CASSYAWDRLINQPQHF.

The CDR3 region has the DNA TGTGCCAGCAGCTTCGGCCCAGCGGGGGCTGGGGCCAACGTCCTGACTTTC. Its protein product is CASSFGPAGAGANVLTF. The rearrangement links TRBV7-8 to TRBJ2-6, with 8 bases matching TRBD2. The CDR3 covers 17 residues. Germline CDR1 is SGHVS and CDR2 is FQNEAQ. V lost 3 bases, J lost 2 bases, and 6 bases stayed unmatched.

This sequence joins TRBV18 and TRBJ1-5, with D perhaps matching TRBD1 (5 bases). CDR1 is KGHSH and CDR2 is LQKENI in the germline V gene. The V gene lost 2 bases and the J gene lost 6 bases, with 11 bases spanning the gap. The CDR3 runs 14 residues. The CDR3 nucleotides read TGTGCCAGCTCACCAAGCCAGGGTTCTCAGCCCCAGCATTTT. Translation: CASSPSQGSQPQHF.

At least ten counts were recorded for this clonotype. DNA of the CDR3: TGTGCCAGCAGCCCATCGGGAGGAGGGGTTTCCTACAATGAGCAGTTCTTC. Protein sequence: CASSPSGGGVSYNEQFF. V is TRBV28 and J is TRBJ2-1; 7 bases match TRBD2. The germline V gene has CDR1 MDHEN and CDR2 SYDVKM. V was clipped by 6 bases and J by 1 base; unmatched bases: 12. This CDR3 is built from 17 residues.